The source of this T cell receptor beta chain is a study of response to subunit inactivated influenza vaccine. In the case of this clonotype: Its specificity is unknown.

The CDR3 has 16 residues. Germline V gene sequence: CDR1 SGHRS, CDR2 YFSETQ. The ends were cut back, 0 bases at V and 0 bases at J, with 12 bases in the middle. A single record per CDR3 protein comes from TCRdb applying MiXCR to the RT-PCR reads. The top ten hold roughly 10% of the sample, which has about 800,000 distinct CDR3 sequences, 21% seen once. Study results and caveats: That few new T cells are recruited by each seasonal influenza vaccination was the authors' suggestion.

The V call is TRBV5-1, the J call TRBJ2-5; no definite D call. The clonotype was recovered from a middle-aged man who received an inactivated influenza vaccine. Here the sequenced sample was PBMCs from blood, taken 5 days after vaccination. The CDR3 DNA reads TGCGCCAGCAGCTTGGGGGTCAGCGTGTACCAAGAGACCCAGTACTTC. It codes for CASSLGVSVYQETQYF.